This T cell receptor (beta chain) came from a study of T cells expressing NK-cell markers. TCRdb re-called the 5' RACE reads; every CDR3 protein appears as one record, without DNA. The table for this sample gives approximately 150,000 distinct CDR3 sequences. Per germline, CDR1 SGHKS and CDR2 YYEKEE (reference sequence). The CDR3 totals 13 residues. The V call is TRBV5-5, the J call TRBJ2-1. The origin of this receptor is a man aged 18 to 35 in good health. Sequences were obtained from blood T cells: a sorted CD56 or NKG2C T cell subset, CD4+ or CD8+ T cells, or bulk PBMC T cells (not recorded which). The CDR3 here is CASSLTDYNEQFF.